The 25 T cell receptor beta chains below were found in one sample sequenced in a study of T cells in Graves' hyperthyroidism and ophthalmopathy. Amplified TCR beta CDR3 regions came from RNA transcripts. Carried out on the TCR CDR3, a first-round RT-PCR used the HTBI primer set. Using its own MiXCR run on the multiplex PCR reads, TCRdb lists one record per CDR3 protein. The sample shows fewer than 350,000 distinct CDR3 sequences, around 15% of them seen only once. The sequenced sample consisted of blood. Receptors were obtained from a woman between 45 and 60 years old with Graves' hyperthyroidism that later progressed to Graves' ophthalmopathy.

This sequence joins TRBV10-3 and TRBJ1-2; D call uncertain. Germline assignment: CDR1 ENHRY and CDR2 SYGVKD. The CDR3 is 14 amino acids. Trimming pared 6 bases from V and 4 bases from J, leaving 15 bases between. CDR3 nucleotides: TGTGCCATCAGCGGGTTGGTGGGATCCTATGGCTACACCTTC. This translates into CAISGLVGSYGYTF.

This clonotype was observed at least ten times. The rearrangement links TRBV18 to TRBJ2-1; 8 positions agree with TRBD2. Germline-derived CDR1 and CDR2 are KGHSH and LQKENI. Unmatched junction bases numbered 11, after V lost 3 bases and J lost 7 bases. This CDR3 is built from 16 residues. This chain's CDR3 is CASSPAGTRSWNEQFF. DNA for the CDR3: TGTGCCAGCTCACCGGCCGGGACTAGGAGTTGGAATGAGCAGTTCTTC.

The rearrangement links TRBV5-6 to TRBJ2-5; weak D call: TRBD2 (6 bases). Trimming removed 4 bases from V and 9 bases from J, with 16 bases in between. CDR3 size: 13 residues. Germline loops: CDR1 SGHDT, CDR2 YYEEEE. CDR3 nucleotides: TGTGCCAGCAGCCGTTCGGGAGCGGGTGCCCAGTACTTC. Protein product: CASSRSGAGAQYF.

This clonotype occurred a few times. The rearrangement uses TRBV10-2 and TRBJ2-7, with D unresolved. Germline-derived CDR1 and CDR2 are WSHSY and SAAADI. V lost 3 bases and J 3 bases, leaving 12 bases between the germline ends. CDR3 length: 14 residues. The DNA for the CDR3 is TGCGCCAGCAGTGACACGAACCCCTACTACGAGCAGTACTTC. Protein: CASSDTNPYYEQYF.

This clonotype was counted a few times. The V call is TRBV6-1, the J call TRBJ2-7; either TRBD1 or TRBD2 may supply D (5 bases each). The CDR3 is 16 amino acids. V dropped 10 bases and J dropped 3 bases, with 25 bases sitting between them. Germline CDR1 reads MNHNS; CDR2 reads SASEGT. The DNA of the CDR3 is TGTGCCACCCCAGGGCCCCGGGGCCAAACCTACTACGAGCAGTACTTC. This encodes CATPGPRGQTYYEQYF.

This clonotype was seen at least ten times. The rearrangement joins TRBV25-1 to TRBJ1-1; D perhaps matches TRBD1 (6 bases). V shed 3 bases and J shed 5 bases, with 16 bases lying between them. The CDR3 spans 15 residues. Germline V gives CDR1 MGHDK, CDR2 SYGVNS. Here the CDR3 reads CASSDSRGWGTEAFF. In DNA, the CDR3 is TGTGCCAGCAGTGACTCCAGGGGCTGGGGGACTGAAGCTTTCTTT.

The chain joins TRBV24-1 to TRBJ2-6; D is possibly TRBD2 (7 bases). CDR1 and CDR2 (germline): KGHDR, SFDVKD. This CDR3 contains 16 residues. Trimming cost V 3 bases and J 4 bases, with 12 bases left between them. The CDR3 nucleotides are TGTGCCACCAGTGATGGGGGGGCGCGAGGGGCCAACGTCCTGACTTTC. Translated: CATSDGGARGANVLTF.

This clonotype was detected ten times or more. This rearrangement joins TRBV11-2 to TRBJ1-1; unclear D gene. Per germline, CDR1 SGHAT and CDR2 FQNNGV. V gave up 0 bases and J gave up 5 bases, with 13 bases separating them. CDR3 length: 15 residues. CDR3 sequence: CASSLDDARFTEAFF. CDR3 sequence (DNA): TGTGCCAGCAGCTTAGATGATGCGAGGTTTACTGAAGCTTTCTTT.

This chain connects TRBV6-2 or TRBV6-3 to TRBJ1-1, with a tentative D call TRBD1 (6 bases). Trimming removed 5 bases at V and 4 bases at J, with 14 bases between. The CDR3 sequence is 14 residues long. Germline V gene data show CDR1 as MNHEY and CDR2 as SVGEGT. CDR3 region: CASSPDRFSTEAFF. For the CDR3, the DNA is TGTGCCAGCAGTCCGGACAGATTCAGCACTGAAGCTTTCTTT.

This clonotype was recorded many times. The DNA of the CDR3 is TGCAGTGCTAGAGATCACCAGGAGCGGGAGGCCCAAGAGACCCAGTACTTC. It specifies CSARDHQEREAQETQYF. The chain combines TRBV20-1 with TRBJ2-5, with TRBD2 identical over 9 bases. Germline V gene lookup returns CDR1 DFQATT and CDR2 SNEGSKA (reference sequence). The CDR3 totals 17 residues. Unmatched junction bases numbered 9, after V lost 0 bases and J lost 1 base.

J is TRBJ2-2 and V is TRBV29-1, with 10 bases matching TRBD1. The V gene end was trimmed by 3 bases and the J gene end by 7 bases; junction bases not matched to a gene: 11. The CDR3 runs 16 residues. Germline CDR1 is SQVTM and CDR2 is ANQGSEA. The CDR3 region is CSVDGDRGLGNGELFF. The CDR3 coding sequence is TGCAGCGTTGATGGAGACAGGGGGCTTGGGAACGGGGAGCTGTTTTTT.

This clonotype was found a few times. J is TRBJ1-3 and V is TRBV24-1; D unclear. The CDR3 extends over 13 amino acids. The germline V gene encodes CDR1 KGHDR and CDR2 SFDVKD. V was shortened by 8 bases and J by 4 bases, with 11 bases between the two germline ends. Written as DNA, the CDR3 is TGTGCCACCACAGGACCAGAGGGAAACACCATATATTTT. Protein sequence: CATTGPEGNTIYF.

This sequence joins TRBV3-1 and TRBJ2-7, with 8 bases lining up with TRBD1. The CDR3 is 14 amino acids. Germline V gene data show CDR1 as LGHDT and CDR2 as YNNKEL (reference sequence). V shed 4 bases and J 7 bases; nucleotides not matched to a gene: 9. Here the CDR3 DNA reads TGTGCCAGCAGCCTGTACAGGACAGGGCGGGAGCAGTACTTC. Its protein is CASSLYRTGREQYF.

The gene calls are TRBV2 and TRBJ2-1; 8 nucleotides match TRBD1. The CDR3 is 14 amino acids. The germline CDR1 and CDR2 sequences are SNHLY and FYNNEI. The V and J ends lost 6 bases and 6 bases, in that order; junction bases with no gene match: 7. CDR3 DNA sequence: TGTGCCAGCAGCTTAGGACAGGGTGGCAATGAGCAGTTCTTC. The encoded protein is CASSLGQGGNEQFF.

The chain employs TRBV27 and TRBJ1-5, with D perhaps matching TRBD1 (5 bases). The CDR3 sequence is 12 residues long. The germline V and J ends were trimmed by 3 bases and 7 bases, with 7 bases remaining between them. Germline V CDR1 and CDR2: MNHEY, SMNVEV (reference sequence). CDR3 DNA sequence: TGTGCCAGCAGTTTTAAGGGGCAGCCCCAGCATTTT. Its protein product is CASSFKGQPQHF.

This clonotype was counted many times. This sequence joins TRBV3-1 and TRBJ1-1; 12 bases fit TRBD1. Germline CDR1 LGHDT, CDR2 YNNKEL (reference sequence). This CDR3 has 17 residues. The J segment lost 5 bases and the V segment lost 3 bases, leaving 10 bases of the junction unmatched. CDR3 protein: CASSHRPGTGGQTEAFF. The CDR3 bases are TGTGCCAGCAGCCACAGACCAGGGACAGGGGGCCAGACTGAAGCTTTCTTT.

This clonotype was recorded at least ten times. The genes are TRBV20-1 and TRBJ1-2; D is uncertain. This CDR3 region has 12 residues. Germline loops: CDR1 DFQATT, CDR2 SNEGSKA (reference sequence). V was clipped by 0 bases and J by 8 bases, with 10 bases between them. Written as DNA, the CDR3 is TGCAGTGCTAGAGACACCAGAGGAGGCTACACCTTC. It specifies CSARDTRGGYTF.

This clonotype was seen repeatedly, ten times or more. The chain joins TRBV7-8 to TRBJ1-5; D gene unclear. Trimming took off 5 bases at V and 2 bases at J, with 22 bases between the two ends. This CDR3 is 18 amino acids long. Germline V gene sequence: CDR1 SGHVS, CDR2 FQNEAQ. Written as DNA, the CDR3 is TGTGCCAGCAGCCCCCCTTGGGAGGAAAGAAGGGGCAATCAGCCCCAGCATTTT. This sequence encodes CASSPPWEERRGNQPQHF.

This clonotype was detected only a few times. This sequence joins TRBV7-9 and TRBJ2-5; no reliable D call. V shed 9 bases and J shed 0 bases, with 17 bases lying between them. CDR1 is SEHNR, CDR2 FQNEAQ, per germline (reference sequence). The CDR3 is 15 residues long. The CDR3 nucleotides read TGTGCCAGTCTCGCTGGCGCCAAAAACCAAGAGACCCAGTACTTC. Amino acid sequence: CASLAGAKNQETQYF.

The chain carries TRBV20-1 and TRBJ2-1; 7 bases map to TRBD2. V shed 3 bases, J shed 1 base, and the junction held 3 bases outside the gene matches. There are 14 residues in the CDR3. Per the germline V gene, CDR1 is DFQATT and CDR2 is SNEGSKA (reference sequence). The CDR3 region is CSARGRESYNEQFF. The CDR3 bases are TGCAGTGCTAGGGGGCGGGAGTCCTACAATGAGCAGTTCTTC.

This clonotype was observed many times. The V gene is TRBV5-1, the J gene TRBJ2-5; TRBD1 agrees at 9 bases. The CDR3 sequence is 15 residues long. CDR1 is SGHRS and CDR2 is YFSETQ in the germline V gene. V was clipped by 4 bases and J by 4 bases; unmatched bases: 8. The CDR3 coding sequence is TGCGCCAGCAGCGAACCGGGACAGGGCGGAGAGACCCAGTACTTC. Translation gives CASSEPGQGGETQYF.

This clonotype was detected ten times or more. The chain links TRBV12-5 to TRBJ2-3; no definite D call. This CDR3 is built from 14 residues. The ends were cut back, 7 bases at V and 2 bases at J, with 13 bases in the middle. The germline gives CDR1 LGHNT, CDR2 FRNRAP. The CDR3 nucleotides are TGTGCTAGTGCCGAGGACGGTTACACAGATACGCAGTATTTT. Its protein is CASAEDGYTDTQYF. The full variable domain, its missing parts supplied by reference TRBV12-5 and TRBJ2-3, is DARVTQTPRHKVTEMGQEVTMRCQPILGHNTVFWYRQTMMQGLELLAYFRNRAPLDDSGMPKDRFSAEMPDATLATLKIQPSEPRDSAVYFCASAEDGYTDTQYFGPGTRLTVL.

This clonotype came up many times. In DNA form, the CDR3 reads TGTGCCAGCAGTTCAGAGGCGGGTATGAGCGGCCGTACCTACGAGCAGTACTTC. Its protein product is CASSSEAGMSGRTYEQYF. The chain uses TRBV2 and TRBJ2-7; maybe TRBD2 (5 bases). The CDR3 sequence is 18 residues long. CDR1 SNHLY and CDR2 FYNNEI come from the germline V gene. V dropped 5 bases and J dropped 2 bases, with 25 bases sitting between them.

This clonotype showed up many times. CDR3 nucleotide sequence: TGTGCCAGCAGTCTACTTAGCGGGAGGGACTACGAGCAGTACTTC. This encodes CASSLLSGRDYEQYF. The chain combines TRBV12-3 or TRBV12-4 with TRBJ2-7, with 11 bases matching TRBD2. V lost 5 bases, J lost 3 bases, and 6 bases stayed unmatched. The CDR3 is 15 residues long.

This clonotype showed up many times. The rearrangement links TRBV20-1 to TRBJ1-2; the D gene is possibly TRBD1 (5 bases). Germline assignment: CDR1 DFQATT and CDR2 SNEGSKA (reference sequence). CDR3 length: 13 residues. With 2 bases removed from V and 3 bases from J, the gap between germline ends came to 10 bases. The CDR3 sequence is CSARKDSDYGYTF. As DNA, the CDR3 is TGCAGTGCTAGAAAAGACAGCGACTATGGCTACACCTTC.